The 4 T cell receptor beta chains below were found in one sample sequenced in a study of OX40 agonist ivuxolimab in advanced cancers. Profiled with immunoSEQ multiplex PCR; TCRdb holds only in-frame clones, not every one. This sample has some 5,000 clones, with 90% found just once. The material was CD4+ or CD8+ T cells sorted from blood, obtained in a trial of the OX40 agonist ivuxolimab. Receptors were obtained from an adult with an advanced solid tumor such as melanoma, head and neck, liver or kidney cancer.

The V and J genes are TRBV5-1 and TRBJ2-7; perhaps TRBD2 as D (6 bases). Trimming stripped 3 bases from V and 3 bases from J, with 13 bases between. This CDR3 region has 14 residues. Looked up from germline, CDR1 is SGHRS and CDR2 is YFSETQ. The CDR3 DNA follows: TGCGCCAGCAGCTCGGGGGACTTCAACTACGAGCAGTACTTC. The encoded protein is CASSSGDFNYEQYF.

The rearrangement links TRBV14 to TRBJ1-4; perhaps TRBD1 as D (6 bases). With 5 bases removed from V and 5 bases from J, the gap between germline ends came to 9 bases. The germline gives CDR1 SGHDN, CDR2 FVKESK. The CDR3 covers 13 residues. The CDR3 loop is CASSFQGNEKLFF. CDR3 in DNA: TGTGCCAGCAGCTTCCAGGGGAATGAAAAACTGTTTTTT.

This chain uses TRBV25-1 with TRBJ2-7; maybe TRBD1 (6 bases). The CDR3 totals 12 residues. The V gene lost 8 bases and the J gene lost 6 bases, with 14 bases spanning the gap. Germline CDR1 and CDR2: MGHDK and SYGVNS. The CDR3 spells CASEQGLSEQYF. The CDR3 nucleotides read TGTGCCAGCGAACAGGGTCTAAGCGAGCAGTACTTC.

The J gene is TRBJ2-1, the V gene TRBV11-2; 10 bases are a match to TRBD2. V was pared by 3 bases and J by 5 bases, with 4 bases of the junction left unmatched. The germline CDR1 and CDR2 sequences are SGHAT and FQNNGV. The CDR3 covers 15 residues. This CDR3 reads CASSLLAGENNEQFF. CDR3 in DNA: TGTGCCAGCAGCTTGCTAGCGGGAGAAAACAATGAGCAGTTCTTC.